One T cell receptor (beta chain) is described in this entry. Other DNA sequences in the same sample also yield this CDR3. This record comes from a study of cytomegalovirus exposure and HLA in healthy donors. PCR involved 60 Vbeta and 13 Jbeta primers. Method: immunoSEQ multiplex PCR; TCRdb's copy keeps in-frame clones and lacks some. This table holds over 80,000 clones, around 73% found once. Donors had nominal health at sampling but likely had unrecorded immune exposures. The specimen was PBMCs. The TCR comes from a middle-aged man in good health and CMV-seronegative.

As DNA, the CDR3 is TGTGCCAGCAGTTACTCCCCGGGGGGGGAGGATACGCAGTATTTT. Amino acids: CASSYSPGGEDTQYF. The V call is TRBV6-5, the J call TRBJ2-3; TRBD2 aligns across 8 bases. The CDR3 covers 15 residues. Trimming removed 0 bases from V and 6 bases from J; junction bases left unmatched: 5. Germline V gene sequence: CDR1 MNHEY, CDR2 SVGAGI.